This TCR beta chain was recorded in a study of T cells in localized non-small cell lung cancer. Trimming removed 7 bases at V and 7 bases at J, with 13 bases between. The CDR3 has 12 residues. Germline loops: CDR1 LNHDA, CDR2 SQIVND (reference sequence). Here immunoSEQ multiplex PCR was the method, and the copy in TCRdb shows in-frame clones only, minus some. The sample includes roughly 67,000 clones, approximately 84% of them seen just once. The rearrangement uses TRBV19 and TRBJ1-2, with a tentative D call TRBD1 (6 bases). This clonotype was sampled from an older female donor with stage I lung adenocarcinoma. Sequencing used peripheral blood, obtained before any cancer treatment. CDR3 amino acids: CASKGVIGGYTF. CDR3 DNA sequence: TGTGCCAGTAAGGGGGTTATAGGTGGCTACACCTTC.